What follows are 21 T cell receptor beta chains derived from one specimen sequenced in a study of PD-L1 blockade in urothelial cancer. The time point: peripheral blood 6 weeks after treatment start. Using immunoSEQ multiplex PCR, the repertoire was profiled, and TCRdb retains in-frame clones only, with some absent. This sample yields under 55,000 clones, of which around 80% are seen a single time; roughly 13% belongs to the top ten. Source: PBMCs, taken around atezolizumab (anti-PD-L1) treatment. Every receptor here comes from a man in his fifties or sixties with urothelial cancer.

This chain joins TRBV5-1 and TRBJ2-1, with D maybe TRBD2 (5 bases). The germline V gene encodes CDR1 SGHRS and CDR2 YFSETQ. Trimming cost V 6 bases and J 4 bases, with 14 bases left between them. This CDR3 region has 14 residues. Here the CDR3 reads CASTGSLHYNEQFF. CDR3 sequence (DNA): TGCGCCAGCACGGGGTCCCTACATTACAATGAGCAGTTCTTC. Drawing the rest from reference TRBV5-1 and TRBJ2-1, the complete variable domain is KAGVTQTPRYLIKTRGQQVTLSCSPISGHRSVSWYQQTPGQGLQFLFEYFSETQRNKGNFPGRFSGRQFSNSRSEMNVSTLELGDSALYLCASTGSLHYNEQFFGPGTRLTVL.

A few counts support this clone. This chain joins TRBV7-2 and TRBJ2-5; TRBD2 matches at 7 bases. CDR1 and CDR2 (germline): SGHTA, FQGNSA. The J segment lost 1 base and the V segment lost 3 bases, leaving 14 bases of the junction unmatched. The CDR3 runs to 18 residues. CDR3 bases: TGTGCCAGCAGCTTTGTTTTGGGGGGGGGACTGATCCAAGAGACCCAGTACTTC. Protein: CASSFVLGGGLIQETQYF.

The chain links TRBV23-1 to TRBJ1-6; the match to TRBD1 covers 9 bases. TRBV23-1 carries the ORF label, with uncertain function. This CDR3 region has 16 residues. V gave up 7 bases and J gave up 10 bases; unmatched junction bases: 14. In DNA form, the CDR3 reads TGCGCCAGCAACCCAATTACCACAGGGGGCCGATCACCCCTCCACTTT. Its protein is CASNPITTGGRSPLHF.

The V call is TRBV6-1, the J call TRBJ2-1, with D unclear. V was cut by 3 bases and J by 4 bases, with 4 bases left in between. The CDR3 contains 12 residues. CDR1 and CDR2 (germline): MNHNS, SASEGT. DNA for the CDR3: TGTGCCAGCAGTGACAGATACAATGAGCAGTTCTTC. This gives the protein CASSDRYNEQFF.

The V and J genes are TRBV15 and TRBJ2-5; 7 bases are a match to TRBD2. The V segment lost 5 bases and the J segment 5 bases; nucleotides outside the gene matches: 8. The CDR3 is 14 residues long. The germline CDR1 and CDR2 sequences are LNHNV and YYDKDF (reference sequence). CDR3 residues: CATSGRQGGETQYF. The DNA of the CDR3 is TGTGCCACCAGCGGTAGGCAGGGAGGGGAGACCCAGTACTTC.

V gene TRBV7-9 combines with J gene TRBJ1-2; D uncertain. CDR1 is SEHNR and CDR2 is FQNEAQ in the germline V gene (reference sequence). The CDR3 has 12 amino acids. V gave up 3 bases and J gave up 3 bases, with 5 bases separating them. CDR3 coding DNA: TGTGCCAGCAGCTTTGTCGACTATGGCTACACCTTC. Translating gives CASSFVDYGYTF.

The chain couples TRBV6-5 to TRBJ2-2; 9 positions match TRBD2. The CDR3 contains 16 residues. CDR1 MNHEY and CDR2 SVGAGI come from the germline V gene. Trimming removed 3 bases from V and 0 bases from J; junction bases left unmatched: 2. The CDR3 DNA is TGTGCCAGCAGTTATAGCGGGGGAACGAACACCGGGGAGCTGTTTTTT. Translating gives CASSYSGGTNTGELFF.

The V and J genes are TRBV28 and TRBJ2-7, with 10 bases matching TRBD2. V lost 7 bases and J lost 7; bases outside the gene matches: 10. Germline CDR1 and CDR2: MDHEN and SYDVKM. The CDR3 is made up of 14 amino acids. CDR3 sequence (DNA): TGTGCCAGCAATCCCAGCGGGAGGGCCGGGGAGCAGTACTTC. Amino acids: CASNPSGRAGEQYF.

This chain links TRBV19 with TRBJ1-5; 7 bases align to TRBD1. V shed 7 bases and J 6 bases; nucleotides not matched to a gene: 9. The germline V gene has CDR1 LNHDA and CDR2 SQIVND (reference sequence). The CDR3 consists of 14 residues. The CDR3 nucleotides are TGTGCCAGTAATGAACGGACAGGTTTTCAGCCCCAGCATTTT. This sequence encodes CASNERTGFQPQHF.

The CDR3 protein is CASSLDEGGPRYGYTF. In nucleotides, the CDR3 is TGCGCCAGCAGCTTGGACGAAGGGGGCCCCAGATATGGCTACACCTTC. The V call is TRBV5-1, the J call TRBJ1-2; 7 bases map to TRBD1. CDR1 and CDR2 from the germline V gene are SGHRS and YFSETQ. Trimming removed 0 bases from V and 5 bases from J; junction bases left unmatched: 10. This CDR3 contains 16 residues.

The chain recombines TRBV6-6 with TRBJ1-2; 8 nucleotides align to TRBD1. The length of the CDR3 is 13 residues. Germline CDR1 and CDR2: MNHNY and SVGAGI (reference sequence). The V and J ends lost 2 bases and 6 bases, in that order; junction bases with no gene match: 2. CDR3 sequence: CASSYGQGDGYTF. The CDR3 bases are TGTGCCAGCAGTTACGGACAGGGCGATGGCTACACCTTC.

J is TRBJ2-7 and V is TRBV5-6; D call uncertain. Trimming took 0 bases from V and 4 from J, leaving 8 bases between them. CDR3 length: 13 amino acids. The germline V gene encodes CDR1 SGHDT and CDR2 YYEEEE. CDR3 DNA sequence: TGTGCCAGCAGCTTGGGGGTCGGGTACGAGCAGTACTTC. It specifies CASSLGVGYEQYF.

The V gene is TRBV5-8, the J gene TRBJ2-7; 9 nucleotides agree with TRBD1. Per the germline V gene, CDR1 is SGHTS and CDR2 is YDEGEE. The CDR3 consists of 14 residues. With 0 bases clipped from V and 5 bases from J, the junction kept 3 bases outside the gene matches. The CDR3 nucleotides are TGTGCCAGCAGCTTGGGGGACAGGGTCCACGAGCAGTACTTC. Protein product: CASSLGDRVHEQYF.

This clone was found once. The V call is TRBV9, the J call TRBJ2-7; 11 bases are shared with TRBD1. The CDR3 totals 16 residues. Per the germline V gene, CDR1 is SGDLS and CDR2 is YYNGEE. The junction had 7 bases not matched to a gene; V was cut back by 0 bases and J by 5 bases. The CDR3 loop reads CASSVATRTGGDEQYF. The CDR3 nucleotides read TGTGCCAGCAGCGTAGCTACGAGGACAGGGGGCGACGAGCAGTACTTC.

The chain joins TRBV7-6 to TRBJ2-7, with 7 bases aligning to TRBD2. The CDR3 totals 15 residues. V was pared by 0 bases and J by 4 bases, with 6 bases of the junction left unmatched. The germline CDR1 and CDR2 sequences are SGHVS and FNYEAQ. The CDR3 loop is CASSLAGGEAYEQYF. The CDR3 DNA is TGTGCCAGCAGCTTAGCTGGGGGGGAAGCGTACGAGCAGTACTTC.

V usage is TRBV28 and J usage is TRBJ2-7; 8 nucleotides align to TRBD2. Germline V CDR1 and CDR2: MDHEN, SYDVKM. The CDR3 loop spans 15 amino acids. V lost 3 bases and J lost 4; bases outside the gene matches: 8. CDR3 amino acids: CASSFTSGGAYEQYF. In nucleotides, the CDR3 is TGTGCCAGCAGTTTTACCAGCGGGGGTGCGTACGAGCAGTACTTC.

This chain joins TRBV6-4 and TRBJ2-1; 8 bases map to TRBD2. The ends lost 2 bases at V and 6 bases at J; junction bases unmatched: 6. The CDR3 has 15 amino acids. Germline values: CDR1 MRHNA, CDR2 SNTAGT. The CDR3 protein is CASSDRAGAPNEQFF. In nucleotides, the CDR3 is TGTGCCAGCAGTGACAGAGCGGGAGCCCCCAATGAGCAGTTCTTC.

The table lists this clone with a count of one. This chain uses TRBV5-1 with TRBJ2-3; possibly TRBD2 for D (7 bases). The germline CDR1 and CDR2 sequences are SGHRS and YFSETQ. Trimming removed 4 bases from V and 2 bases from J, with 20 bases in between. CDR3 length equals 17 residues. CDR3 amino acids: CASSRARGASLTDTQYF. As DNA, the CDR3 is TGCGCCAGCAGCCGGGCCCGGGGGGCCAGCCTCACAGATACGCAGTATTTT.

This chain connects TRBV6-5 to TRBJ2-7; 11 bases align to TRBD1. In germline, CDR1 is MNHEY, CDR2 SVGAGI. This CDR3 region has 14 residues. J was trimmed by 2 bases and V by 5 bases; bases with no gene match: 2. CDR3 DNA sequence: TGTGCCAGCAGTGCGGGACAGGGGGCCTACGAGCAGTACTTC. Its protein product is CASSAGQGAYEQYF.

This clone was seen just once. This chain uses TRBV7-8 with TRBJ2-7; a possible D gene is TRBD2 (7 bases). This CDR3 has 14 amino acids. V lost 3 bases to trimming and J lost 5 bases, with 14 bases between them. Germline CDR1 SGHVS, CDR2 FQNEAQ. The CDR3: CASSLGGPRDEQYF. The CDR3 DNA reads TGTGCCAGCAGCTTGGGGGGGCCTCGTGACGAGCAGTACTTC.

This rearrangement joins TRBV2 to TRBJ2-7; the D is unclear. The CDR3 sequence is 12 residues long. Trimming took off 8 bases at V and 4 bases at J, with 12 bases between the two ends. Germline assignment: CDR1 SNHLY and CDR2 FYNNEI. In DNA, the CDR3 is TGTGCCAGCCGTCCGATACATTACGAGCAGTACTTC. Translation: CASRPIHYEQYF.